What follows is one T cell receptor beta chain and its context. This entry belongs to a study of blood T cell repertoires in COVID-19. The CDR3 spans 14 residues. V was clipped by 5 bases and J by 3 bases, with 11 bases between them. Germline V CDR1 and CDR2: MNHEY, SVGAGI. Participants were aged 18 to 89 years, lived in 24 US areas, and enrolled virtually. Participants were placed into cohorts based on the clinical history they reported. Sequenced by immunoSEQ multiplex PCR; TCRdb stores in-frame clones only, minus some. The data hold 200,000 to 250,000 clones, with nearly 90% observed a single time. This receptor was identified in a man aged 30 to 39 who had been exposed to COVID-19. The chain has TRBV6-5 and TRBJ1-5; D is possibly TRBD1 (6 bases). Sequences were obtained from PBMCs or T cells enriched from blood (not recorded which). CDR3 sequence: CASSTTGFNQPQHF. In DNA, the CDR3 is TGTGCCAGCAGTACGACAGGCTTCAATCAGCCCCAGCATTTT.